This T cell receptor beta chain was obtained from a study of blood T cell repertoires in COVID-19. Study-wide context: Samples of COVID-19 (acute and convalescent) were obtained from the United States, Italy and Spain. Sample material is recorded as cDNA or gDNA derived from T cells, B-cell-depleted T cells, or PBMCs.

Repertoires were generated with immunoSEQ multiplex PCR, while TCRdb's copy carries only in-frame clones and drops some. The profile shows 100,000 to 150,000 clones, about 88% of them singletons. V lost 5 bases to trimming and J lost 3 bases; unmatched junction nucleotides: 6. The CDR3 spans 16 residues. The germline gives CDR1 MDHEN, CDR2 SYDVKM. This clone was seen a handful of times. The clonotype originates from a man between 45 and 60 years old with active COVID-19. J is TRBJ2-3 and V is TRBV28, with 12 bases that match TRBD2. Sequencing input: peripheral blood. CDR3 in DNA: TGTGCCAGCAGTCCTAGCGGGAGGGCGGTGACAGATACGCAGTATTTT. This sequence encodes CASSPSGRAVTDTQYF.